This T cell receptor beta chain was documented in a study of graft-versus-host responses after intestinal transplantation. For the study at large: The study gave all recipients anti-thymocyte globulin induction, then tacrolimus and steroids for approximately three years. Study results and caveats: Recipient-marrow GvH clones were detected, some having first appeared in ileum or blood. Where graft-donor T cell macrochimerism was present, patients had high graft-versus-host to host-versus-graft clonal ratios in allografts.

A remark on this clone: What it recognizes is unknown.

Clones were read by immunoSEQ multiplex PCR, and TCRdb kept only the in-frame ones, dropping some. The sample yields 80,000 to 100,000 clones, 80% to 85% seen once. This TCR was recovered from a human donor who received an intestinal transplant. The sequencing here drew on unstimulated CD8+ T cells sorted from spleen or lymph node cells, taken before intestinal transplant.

CDR3 sequence: CASSMGVIAGELFF. The CDR3 bases are TGTGCCAGTAGTATGGGCGTAATCGCCGGGGAGCTGTTTTTT. The chain carries TRBV19 and TRBJ2-2; D ambiguous. The CDR3 consists of 14 residues. V gave up 3 bases and J gave up 6 bases, with 11 bases separating them. CDR1 and CDR2 (germline): LNHDA, SQIVND (reference sequence).